The T cell receptor beta chain described here comes from a study of a mutant IDH1 vaccine in newly diagnosed glioma. Across the study: Commencement of vaccination occurred 4-6 weeks following radiotherapy alone, or concurrently with temozolomide cycles. Patients had received radiotherapy, temozolomide, or both previously, most receiving both. General observations from the study: Among patients, 90% to 95% showed immune responses induced by the vaccine.

The sample's time point: week 23, last vaccination. Doses comprised 300 ug of mutant IDH1 20-mer peptide each, plus topical imiquimod. The donors' diagnosis was new WHO grade 3 or 4 astrocytoma that was IDH1-mutant and ATRX-lost. On this clone: Its target is not known.

The ends were cut back, 8 bases at V and 2 bases at J, with 31 bases in the middle. This CDR3 region has 20 residues. Germline V gene lookup returns CDR1 LNHDA and CDR2 SQIVND (reference sequence). Clones were read by immunoSEQ multiplex PCR, and TCRdb kept only the in-frame ones, dropping some. The sample yields around 28,000 clones, approximately 80% seen once. Source: PBMCs, taken from a glioma patient whose treatment included an IDH1 peptide vaccine. The chain employs TRBV19 and TRBJ1-5; perhaps TRBD1 as D (6 bases). This sequence originates from a young woman with glioma. CDR3 protein: CASAFRTGRGPLVGNQPQHF. The CDR3, as DNA: TGTGCCAGTGCTTTCCGTACAGGGAGAGGCCCCTTAGTAGGCAATCAGCCCCAGCATTTT.